This T cell receptor beta chain was recorded in a study of siplizumab effects on memory and regulatory T cells. Study observations and caveats: A minor share of alloreactive clones matched unstimulated subsets. Researchers did not confirm the suppressive function of proliferating Tregs from siplizumab cultures.

The repertoire was sequenced with immunoSEQ multiplex PCR; TCRdb's copy has only in-frame clones and lacks some. Of under 130,000 clones in the sample, more than 85% were seen once. In the case of this clone: The antigen is undetermined.

In germline, CDR1 is MNHNY, CDR2 SVGAGI (reference sequence). The CDR3 has 12 residues. V dropped 10 bases and J dropped 7 bases, with 16 bases sitting between them. The sequence was obtained from a human donor in good health. The genes are TRBV6-6 and TRBJ2-5, with unresolved D. Sample: CD4+ T cells sorted from blood. The CDR3 DNA follows: TGTGCCACCCGTGAGGTGTATGGGACCCAGTACTTC. Translation: CATREVYGTQYF.